The next 18 T cell receptor beta chains were all read from a single sample in a study of blood T cell repertoires in COVID-19. This table comes from immunoSEQ multiplex PCR, and its TCRdb copy is limited to in-frame clones, with some not included. The sample yields 95,000 to 150,000 clones, more than 70% seen once. The material sequenced was peripheral blood. These TCRs come from a man of 80 years or more with active or convalescent COVID-19.

The chain links TRBV4-3 to TRBJ2-6; D unclear. Germline V lookup: CDR1 LGHNA, CDR2 YSLEER. The V and J ends lost 3 bases and 2 bases respectively, with 11 bases between them. The CDR3 covers 16 residues. CDR3 DNA: TGCGCCAGCAGCCATGGAGACCGGGCTGGGGCCAACGTCCTGACTTTC. As protein: CASSHGDRAGANVLTF.

The chain carries TRBV4-3 and TRBJ1-1, with D perhaps matching TRBD1 (5 bases). Trimming left V 1 base short and J 5 bases short, with 11 bases between. The CDR3 runs to 14 residues. CDR1 and CDR2 from the germline V gene are LGHNA and YSLEER. The CDR3 DNA reads TGCGCCAGCAGCCAAGGGGGGGTCAGAACTGAAGCTTTCTTT. This encodes CASSQGGVRTEAFF.

This chain joins TRBV5-1 and TRBJ1-2; D is undetermined. Germline V CDR1 and CDR2: SGHRS, YFSETQ. Trimming shortened V by 0 bases and J by 0 bases, and 15 bases separated the two germline ends. The CDR3 consists of 17 residues. The CDR3 spells CASSLAGGQRANYGYTF. The DNA for the CDR3 is TGCGCCAGCAGCTTGGCCGGAGGGCAGAGAGCTAACTATGGCTACACCTTC. Filled out from reference TRBV5-1 and TRBJ1-2, the complete variable domain reads KAGVTQTPRYLIKTRGQQVTLSCSPISGHRSVSWYQQTPGQGLQFLFEYFSETQRNKGNFPGRFSGRQFSNSRSEMNVSTLELGDSALYLCASSLAGGQRANYGYTFGSGTRLTVV.

This chain uses TRBV28 with TRBJ1-5; D unclear. The CDR3 totals 11 residues. The V and J ends lost 2 bases and 10 bases respectively, with 6 bases between them. Looked up from germline, CDR1 is MDHEN and CDR2 is SYDVKM. The CDR3 here is CASSLDFPQHF. The CDR3 coding sequence is TGTGCCAGCAGTTTAGACTTTCCCCAGCATTTT.

The chain combines TRBV5-4 with TRBJ1-1; D unclear. The CDR3 is 14 amino acids. V lost 2 bases to trimming and J lost 0 bases, with 8 bases between them. The germline V gene has CDR1 SGHNT and CDR2 YYREEE (reference sequence). CDR3: CASSLELLNTEAFF. The CDR3, as DNA: TGTGCCAGCAGCTTAGAACTCTTGAACACTGAAGCTTTCTTT.

J is TRBJ1-5 and V is TRBV28; no clear D gene. Trimming pared 5 bases from V and 0 bases from J, leaving 8 bases between. Per the germline V gene, CDR1 is MDHEN and CDR2 is SYDVKM. CDR3 length: 14 amino acids. CDR3 nucleotide sequence: TGTGCCAGCAGTCCCCGGGGTAGCAATCAGCCCCAGCATTTT. Protein: CASSPRGSNQPQHF.

The J gene is TRBJ2-5, the V gene TRBV29-1, with D maybe TRBD2 (6 bases). Per germline, CDR1 SQVTM and CDR2 ANQGSEA. This CDR3 contains 13 residues. V lost 7 bases and J lost 1, with 13 bases in between. DNA of the CDR3: TGCAGCGGCCGGAGGGGCGTCCAAGAGACCCAGTACTTC. It codes for CSGRRGVQETQYF.

J is TRBJ2-3 and V is TRBV18; D perhaps matches TRBD1 (6 bases). CDR3 length: 15 amino acids. Trimming took off 2 bases at V and 5 bases at J, with 14 bases between the two ends. Germline V lookup: CDR1 KGHSH, CDR2 LQKENI. This chain's CDR3 is CASSPGGARKDTQYF. In DNA form, the CDR3 reads TGTGCCAGCTCACCAGGGGGCGCAAGAAAAGATACGCAGTATTTT.

Written as DNA, the CDR3 is TGCGCCAGCAGCTTGGTGCCGGACAGGGGGGACACCGGGGAGCTGTTTTTT. Encoded protein: CASSLVPDRGDTGELFF. This chain connects TRBV5-1 to TRBJ2-2, with 10 bases that match TRBD1. Germline CDR1 reads SGHRS; CDR2 reads YFSETQ. The J segment lost 3 bases and the V segment lost 0 bases, leaving 5 bases of the junction unmatched. CDR3 length: 17 amino acids.

The V gene is TRBV10-3, the J gene TRBJ1-5; weak D call: TRBD1 (5 bases). The V and J ends lost 9 bases and 3 bases respectively, with 12 bases between them. The CDR3 consists of 13 residues. Per germline, CDR1 ENHRY and CDR2 SYGVKD. CDR3 sequence reads: CAMAEGNNQPQHF. The CDR3 DNA sequence: TGTGCCATGGCGGAGGGGAACAATCAGCCCCAGCATTTT.

This sequence joins TRBV7-9 and TRBJ2-5, with TRBD1 matching over 7 bases. The trim removed 4 bases at V and 4 bases at J, leaving 6 bases unmatched. CDR1 and CDR2 (germline): SEHNR, FQNEAQ (reference sequence). There are 14 residues in the CDR3. The CDR3 nucleotides are TGTGCCAGCAGCTACACAGGGGATCGAGAGACCCAGTACTTC. It encodes CASSYTGDRETQYF.

The V gene is TRBV25-1, the J gene TRBJ2-5; D call uncertain. The germline gives CDR1 MGHDK, CDR2 SYGVNS. Trimming took 2 bases from V and 2 from J, leaving 15 bases between them. There are 16 residues in the CDR3. As DNA, the CDR3 is TGTGCCAGCAGTGAAACGACCGGGTTTCTACAAGAGACCCAGTACTTC. This gives the protein CASSETTGFLQETQYF. The variable domain in full, completed from reference TRBV25-1 and TRBJ2-5, reads EADIYQTPRYLVIGTGKKITLECSQTMGHDKMYWYQQDPGMELHLIHYSYGVNSTEKGDLSSESTVSRIRTEHFPLTLESARPSHTSQYLCASSETTGFLQETQYFGPGTRLLVL.

This chain connects TRBV19 to TRBJ1-1, with 7 nucleotides matching TRBD1. Germline V lookup: CDR1 LNHDA, CDR2 SQIVND (reference sequence). The V gene end was trimmed by 5 bases and the J gene end by 1 base; junction bases not matched to a gene: 4. The CDR3 has 14 residues. CDR3 sequence: CASSRQGENTEAFF. The CDR3 coding sequence is TGTGCCAGTAGTCGACAGGGAGAGAACACTGAAGCTTTCTTT.

This sequence joins TRBV19 and TRBJ1-1, with TRBD1 identical over 7 bases. The CDR3 extends over 13 amino acids. With V trimmed by 5 bases and J by 10 bases, 10 bases remained unmatched. Germline values: CDR1 LNHDA, CDR2 SQIVND (reference sequence). The CDR3 loop is CASSSSGGYRAFF. The CDR3 DNA reads as TGTGCCAGTAGTTCGTCAGGGGGATACCGAGCTTTCTTT.

This clone turned up a few times. Different DNA sequences within this sample yield the same CDR3. The chain links TRBV7-2 to TRBJ2-1; 10 bases are shared with TRBD2. Germline loops: CDR1 SGHTA, CDR2 FQGNSA. The CDR3 loop spans 15 amino acids. V lost 1 base and J lost 4; bases outside the gene matches: 1. The CDR3 sequence: CASSLGTSGYNEQFF. In nucleotides, the CDR3 is TGTGCCAGCAGCTTAGGGACTAGCGGTTACAATGAGCAGTTCTTC.

This chain connects TRBV5-1 to TRBJ2-7; tentatively, D is TRBD2 (6 bases). CDR3 length: 14 amino acids. V was trimmed by 0 bases and J by 6 bases, leaving 13 bases between them. Germline-derived CDR1 and CDR2 are SGHRS and YFSETQ. CDR3 nucleotide sequence: TGCGCCAGCAGCTTGGTTGGAGGGGATGGCGAGCAGTACTTC. It specifies CASSLVGGDGEQYF.

The chain carries TRBV6-5 and TRBJ2-7; TRBD1 might be the D (6 bases). Germline lookup yields CDR1 MNHEY and CDR2 SVGAGI. With 10 bases removed from V and 3 bases from J, the gap between germline ends came to 16 bases. The CDR3 loop spans 13 amino acids. CDR3 amino acids: CANSRDILYEQYF. CDR3 in DNA: TGTGCCAACTCACGGGACATCCTCTACGAGCAGTACTTC.

The rearrangement uses TRBV5-5 and TRBJ2-7; TRBD2 aligns across 10 bases. J was trimmed by 4 bases and V by 0 bases; bases with no gene match: 4. The CDR3 totals 15 residues. Germline V gene lookup returns CDR1 SGHKS and CDR2 YYEKEE (reference sequence). CDR3 DNA: TGTGCCAGCAGCTTGGAACTAGCGGGGAAGTACGAGCAGTACTTC. Translated, it gives CASSLELAGKYEQYF.